Listed below are T cell receptor beta chains from one sample, sequenced in a study of blood T cell repertoires in COVID-19. The method was immunoSEQ multiplex PCR; TCRdb's version includes in-frame clones alone and lacks a portion of them. The data show more than 50,000 clones, nearly 90% seen once. The material sequenced was peripheral blood. Receptor source: a man aged 55 to 70 with active COVID-19. The CDR3 runs from the conserved cysteine through the conserved F or W. A D gene is named only where the DNA matches it firmly. Only part of the rows carry a size: once, few, many, or a class if the clone is expanded.

d_gene	v_gene	abundance	j_gene	CDR3aa	CDR3nt
.	TRBV6-5	.	TRBJ2-1	CASSYLNGRRNEQFF	TGTGCCAGCAGTTACTTAAACGGGAGACGCAATGAGCAGTTCTTC
.	TRBV28	.	TRBJ2-2	CASSPITGFIGELFF	TGTGCCAGCAGTCCCATCACAGGGTTTATCGGGGAGCTGTTTTTT
.	TRBV10-2	.	TRBJ1-4	CASSLTAGVGEKLFF	TGCGCCAGCAGTCTGACAGCAGGGGTAGGAGAAAAACTGTTTTTT
TRBD1	TRBV5-1	.	TRBJ2-1	CASSWGQGPYNEQFF	TGCGCCAGCAGCTGGGGACAGGGGCCTTACAATGAGCAGTTCTTC
TRBD2	TRBV3-1/TRBV3-2	many	TRBJ2-7	CASSQGLAGDIGYEQYF	TGTGCCAGCAGCCAAGGGCTAGCGGGGGATATCGGGTACGAGCAGTACTTC
.	TRBV3-1/TRBV3-2	.	TRBJ2-1	CASSPQPGSYNEQFF	TGTGCCAGCAGCCCCCAACCGGGGTCTTACAATGAGCAGTTCTTC
.	TRBV7-8	.	TRBJ2-5	CASSTQGRTNEQETQYF	TGTGCCAGCAGTACGCAGGGGCGGACCAACGAACAAGAGACCCAGTACTTC
.	TRBV5-6	.	TRBJ2-7	CASNKLGYEQYF	TGTGCCAGCAACAAACTAGGCTACGAGCAGTACTTC
TRBD1	TRBV9	.	TRBJ2-1	CASSPRTGFNEQFF	TGTGCCAGCAGCCCCCGGACAGGGTTCAATGAGCAGTTCTTC
.	TRBV2	.	TRBJ2-1	CASSKRLLSYNEQFF	TGTGCCAGCAGTAAAAGACTTCTTTCCTACAATGAGCAGTTCTTC
.	TRBV2	few	TRBJ2-7	CASRPQGPTREQYF	TGTGCCAGCCGCCCCCAGGGGCCGACCCGCGAGCAGTACTTC
TRBD1	TRBV29-1	.	TRBJ2-5	CSVAGQGKGQETQYF	TGCAGCGTTGCGGGACAGGGAAAGGGCCAAGAGACCCAGTACTTC
.	TRBV7-9	once	TRBJ2-7	CASSLAGSSSYEQYF	TGTGCCAGCAGCTTAGCGGGCTCGAGCTCCTACGAGCAGTACTTC
TRBD1	TRBV28	.	TRBJ1-5	CASRLGGTDNQPQHF	TGTGCCAGCAGGTTAGGGGGGACAGACAATCAGCCCCAGCATTTT
TRBD2	TRBV7-3	once	TRBJ2-3	CASSLVGAGARDTQYF	TGTGCCAGCAGCTTGGTAGGAGCGGGGGCTAGGGATACGCAGTATTTT
.	TRBV7-9	.	TRBJ1-2	CASSRGQSANGYTF	TGTGCCAGCAGCCGCGGACAGTCTGCAAATGGCTACACCTTC
.	TRBV5-6	.	TRBJ1-2	CASSLTGGYTF	TGTGCCAGCAGCTTGACGGGGGGCTACACCTTC
.	TRBV28	.	TRBJ2-2	CASSFHRYTGELFF	TGTGCCAGCAGTTTTCACAGATACACCGGGGAGCTGTTTTTT
.	TRBV6-5	.	TRBJ1-1	CASLRTVNTEAFF	TGTGCCAGCCTCAGGACAGTTAACACTGAAGCTTTCTTT
TRBD1	TRBV7-9	.	TRBJ1-2	CASSSPGTGGGIGSGYTF	TGTGCCAGCAGCTCCCCCGGGACAGGTGGGGGTATCGGGAGTGGCTACACCTTC
.	TRBV6-9	.	TRBJ2-7	CASSYTNGDGPVETYEQYF	TGTGCCAGCAGTTATACAAACGGGGATGGACCCGTTGAAACCTACGAGCAGTACTTC
.	TRBV6-1	.	TRBJ1-2	CASSESTGIMRGYTF	TGTGCCAGCAGTGAGTCGACAGGAATAATGAGGGGCTACACCTTC
.	TRBV27	.	TRBJ1-6	CASSLGPGNSPLHF	TGTGCCAGCAGTTTAGGCCCGGGAAATTCACCCCTCCACTTT
.	TRBV7-2	.	TRBJ2-7	CASSPPSYEQYF	TGTGCCAGCAGCCCTCCCTCCTACGAGCAGTACTTC
TRBD1	TRBV5-4	.	TRBJ1-1	CASRDGQGLNTEAFF	TGTGCCAGCAGGGATGGACAGGGCTTGAACACTGAAGCTTTCTTT
.	TRBV11-2	.	TRBJ2-4	CASSFSGSGSSIQYF	TGTGCCAGCAGCTTTTCGGGGTCGGGGTCGAGCATTCAGTACTTC
TRBD1	TRBV6-1	.	TRBJ1-6	CASSAGQGASWNSPLHF	TGTGCCAGCAGTGCGGGACAGGGGGCAAGCTGGAATTCACCCCTCCACTTT
TRBD2	TRBV6-6	.	TRBJ2-7	CASSYSTAGGEQYF	TGTGCCAGCAGTTACTCGACTGCGGGGGGCGAGCAGTACTTC
.	TRBV2	.	TRBJ2-5	CASSIGGGTETQYF	TGTGCCAGCAGTATCGGAGGGGGCACAGAGACCCAGTACTTC
TRBD2	TRBV28	.	TRBJ2-5	CASSSGLAGWEETQYF	TGTGCCAGCAGTTCGGGACTAGCGGGGTGGGAAGAGACCCAGTACTTC
.	TRBV9	.	TRBJ1-6	CASSGSQGSPLHF	TGTGCCAGCAGCGGATCTCAGGGCTCACCCCTCCACTTT
TRBD2	TRBV4-2	once	TRBJ2-2	CASRSGVAGGTGELFF	TGTGCCAGCCGTTCAGGGGTAGCGGGAGGCACCGGGGAGCTGTTTTTT
TRBD1	TRBV3-1/TRBV3-2	.	TRBJ1-2	CASSQGGGGYTF	TGTGCCAGCAGCCAAGGAGGGGGCGGCTACACCTTC
.	TRBV30	.	TRBJ1-6	CAWRGSVNSPLHF	TGTGCCTGGAGGGGGAGCGTAAATTCACCCCTCCACTTT
.	TRBV27	.	TRBJ2-7	CASSRETGSSYEQYF	TGTGCCAGCAGTCGGGAGACGGGGAGCTCCTACGAGCAGTACTTC
TRBD2	TRBV13	.	TRBJ2-3	CASSLLRAGVRGADTQYF	TGTGCCAGCAGCTTACTTAGGGCGGGGGTAAGGGGTGCAGATACGCAGTATTTT
.	TRBV29-1	.	TRBJ1-6	CSVGVTENSPLHF	TGCAGCGTTGGTGTGACAGAGAATTCACCCCTCCACTTT
TRBD1	TRBV5-1	.	TRBJ1-2	CASSLKGQGGLGYGYTF	TGCGCCAGCAGCTTAAAGGGACAGGGGGGCCTTGGCTATGGCTACACCTTC
TRBD2	TRBV9	.	TRBJ2-2	CASSVGGAPTTGELFF	TGTGCCAGCAGCGTGGGAGGGGCGCCCACCACCGGGGAGCTGTTTTTT
TRBD1	TRBV9	.	TRBJ1-4	CASSGSGTATNEKLFF	TGTGCCAGCAGCGGATCCGGGACAGCAACTAATGAAAAACTGTTTTTT
.	TRBV16	.	TRBJ1-1	CASSQFTGSSEAFF	TGTGCCAGCAGCCAATTCACAGGGAGTTCTGAAGCTTTCTTT
.	TRBV3-1/TRBV3-2	once	TRBJ1-2	CASSRLGQRRNGYTF	TGTGCCAGCAGCCGTCTAGGACAGCGCAGGAATGGCTACACCTTC
TRBD1	TRBV24-1	.	TRBJ1-2	CATSDPGQGAYTF	TGTGCCACCAGTGACCCGGGACAGGGTGCCTACACCTTC
.	TRBV12-3/TRBV12-4	.	TRBJ1-5	CASSLDTYQPQHF	TGTGCCAGCAGTTTAGACACATATCAGCCCCAGCATTTT
TRBD1	TRBV6-1	.	TRBJ1-1	CASSEIRDRATNTEAFF	TGTGCCAGCAGTGAAATCCGGGACAGGGCTACGAACACTGAAGCTTTCTTT
.	TRBV5-1	.	TRBJ1-1	CASSWQAENTEAFF	TGCGCCAGCAGCTGGCAGGCCGAGAACACTGAAGCTTTCTTT
TRBD2	TRBV3-1/TRBV3-2	.	TRBJ2-2	CASSQGLAAGELFF	TGTGCCAGCAGCCAGGGACTAGCGGCGGGGGAGCTGTTTTTT
.	TRBV19	few	TRBJ2-7	CASSIKLDKNYEQYF	TGTGCCAGTAGTATAAAGCTGGACAAGAACTACGAGCAGTACTTC